This TCR beta chain was obtained from a study of blood T cell repertoires in COVID-19. Study-wide background: COVID-19 samples collected from the United States, Italy and Spain covered acute and convalescent phases. From T cells, B-cell-depleted T cells, or PBMCs came the material, which was cDNA or gDNA.

Profiled with immunoSEQ multiplex PCR; TCRdb holds only in-frame clones, not every one. The sample holds 250,000 or so clones, around nine tenths seen once. Germline-derived CDR1 and CDR2 are SGHRS and YFSETQ. J lost 5 bases, V lost 2 bases, and 4 bases had no gene match. This CDR3 comprises 14 residues. Seattle participants joined during active infection and were tracked over time. The chain is built from TRBV5-1 and TRBJ2-5; 9 positions match TRBD1. Sequenced material: peripheral blood. This TCR was recovered from a woman aged 55-69 years with COVID-19, enrolled during active disease. CDR3 coding DNA: TGCGCCAGCAGCTTAGGGACAGGGACCGAGACCCAGTACTTC. Encoded protein: CASSLGTGTETQYF.